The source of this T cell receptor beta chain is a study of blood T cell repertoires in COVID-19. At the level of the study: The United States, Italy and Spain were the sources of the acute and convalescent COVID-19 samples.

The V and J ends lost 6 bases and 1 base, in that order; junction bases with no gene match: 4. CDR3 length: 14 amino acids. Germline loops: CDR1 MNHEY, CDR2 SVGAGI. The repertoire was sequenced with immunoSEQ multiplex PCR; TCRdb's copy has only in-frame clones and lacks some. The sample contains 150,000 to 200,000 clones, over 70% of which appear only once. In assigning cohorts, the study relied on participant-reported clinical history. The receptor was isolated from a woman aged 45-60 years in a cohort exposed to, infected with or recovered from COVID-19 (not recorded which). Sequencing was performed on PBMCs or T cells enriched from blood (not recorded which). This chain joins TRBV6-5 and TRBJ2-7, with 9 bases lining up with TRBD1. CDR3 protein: CASSSGTGSYEQYF. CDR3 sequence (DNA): TGTGCCAGCAGCTCCGGGACAGGGTCCTACGAGCAGTACTTC.